The T cell receptor (beta chain) under discussion was sequenced for a study of blood T cell repertoires in COVID-19. Study details: The samples span acute and convalescent COVID-19 from the United States, Italy and Spain. PBMCs, B-cell-depleted T cells, or T cells provided the cDNA or gDNA that made up the material.

Patients in Seattle were enrolled during active infection, then followed longitudinally. Per the original data handling: Amplification of reference gene primers provided the estimated nucleated cell counts. The repertoire was sequenced with immunoSEQ multiplex PCR; TCRdb's copy has only in-frame clones and lacks some. V, J and clone size were drawn from that table, and D and trimming were deduced from the DNA. This table holds fewer than 200,000 clones, approximately 84% found once. Germline assignment: CDR1 WSHSY and CDR2 SAAADI. CDR3 size: 19 residues. The V and J ends lost 0 bases and 0 bases, in that order; junction bases with no gene match: 2.

Input material: peripheral blood. The rearrangement links TRBV10-2 to TRBJ2-6, with 13 bases that match TRBD2. The receptor was isolated from a woman of 80 years or more with COVID-19, enrolled during active disease. The CDR3 spells CASSESRTSGSSGANVLTF. The CDR3 region has the DNA TGCGCCAGCAGTGAGTCGAGGACTAGCGGGAGCTCTGGGGCCAACGTCCTGACTTTC.